This TCR beta chain was retrieved from a study of beta chain features in type 1 diabetes. Points from the study as a whole: All four CD4+ subsets from Type 1 diabetes patients carried moderately but significantly shorter TCRB CDR3s.

Donors contributed one heparinised blood draw apiece, averaging about 116 mL. The investigators reverse transcribed all of the isolated RNA, so they sequenced expressed TCRB transcripts. Sequencing of naive, central memory and regulatory T cell samples gave an average of around 3.6 million reads. Generated by immunoSEQ multiplex PCR, the TCRdb table keeps only in-frame clones and is missing some. The sample records 250,000 to 300,000 clones, 7% to 9% being singletons. Germline V CDR1 and CDR2: LNHDA, SQIVND (reference sequence). This CDR3 region has 14 residues. V was clipped by 6 bases and J by 11 bases, with 20 bases between them. This clone was seen a few times. Its antigen is not known.

The sequenced sample was central memory CD4+ T cells from blood. This receptor was taken from a woman under 30 in good health. This sequence joins TRBV19 and TRBJ2-1; D remains ambiguous. CDR3 in amino acids: CASSLTLPQFQQFF. In DNA, the CDR3 is TGTGCCAGTAGCCTTACTTTGCCCCAGTTCCAGCAGTTCTTC.